These T cell receptor beta chains were read from a single sample in a study of CD8 T cells in ankylosing spondylitis. TCRdb itself ran the 5' RACE reads through MiXCR, one entry per CDR3 protein. This sample has about 150,000 distinct CDR3 sequences, with around 7.9% found just once. Sequencing used blood, either unsorted or a sorted T cell fraction (not recorded which). These receptors all come from a female donor with ankylosing spondylitis or in good health (not recorded which). Both conserved end residues are part of each CDR3. The D gene is left open where the match is weak. Clone size is given for some rows only: seen once, a few or many times, or a class if the clone is expanded.

TRBV20-1,14,many,TRBD1,TRBJ1-2,CSARDVGGNYGYTF,TGCAGTGCTAGAGATGTAGGGGGCAACTATGGCTACACCTTC
TRBV20-1,11,many,.,TRBJ1-1,CSARDRLRAFF,TGCAGTGCTAGAGATCGGCTAAGAGCTTTCTTT
TRBV5-1,16,many,TRBD1,TRBJ1-3,CASSPGTGGTGNTIYF,TGCGCCAGCAGCCCAGGGACAGGGGGGACTGGAAACACCATATATTTT
TRBV7-2,13,.,.,TRBJ1-2,CASSLRATGGYTF,TGTGCCAGCAGCTTAAGGGCTACTGGTGGCTACACCTTC
TRBV15,14,many,.,TRBJ2-5,CATSRVTRVETQYF,TGTGCCACCAGCAGAGTTACCAGGGTGGAGACCCAGTACTTC
TRBV20-1,19,many,TRBD2,TRBJ2-3,CSAPGLAGVRRLTLYTQYF,TGCAGTGCCCCAGGACTAGCGGGGGTCCGACGGCTTACATTGTATACGCAGTATTTT
TRBV2,12,many,.,TRBJ1-1,CASSEGVTEAFF,TGTGCCAGCAGTGAGGGGGTAACTGAAGCTTTCTTT
TRBV4-1,14,many,TRBD1,TRBJ2-5,CASSQFDRGETQYF,TGCGCCAGCAGCCAATTTGACAGGGGGGAGACCCAGTACTTC
TRBV5-1,15,many,TRBD2,TRBJ2-1,CASSLTGRRDNEQFF,TGCGCCAGCAGCTTGACCGGGAGGAGGGACAATGAGCAGTTCTTC
TRBV12-3/TRBV12-4,13,many,.,TRBJ1-1,CASSFLMNTEAFF,TGTGCCAGCAGTTTTCTCATGAACACTGAAGCTTTCTTT
TRBV4-1,13,many,.,TRBJ1-2,CASSQALYYGYTF,TGCGCCAGCAGCCAAGCTCTATACTATGGCTACACCTTC
TRBV11-2,18,many,TRBD2,TRBJ2-3,CASSFNYAGEGSTDTQYF,TGTGCCAGCAGCTTCAACTATGCCGGGGAGGGGAGCACAGATACGCAGTATTTT
TRBV5-1,15,many,TRBD1,TRBJ1-5,CASSWGTGKNQPQHF,TGCGCCAGCAGCTGGGGGACAGGGAAAAATCAGCCCCAGCATTTT
TRBV19,17,.,.,TRBJ1-5,CASSINPRGIINQPQHF,TGTGCCAGTAGTATCAATCCGAGGGGGATCATCAATCAGCCCCAGCATTTT
TRBV24-1,17,many,.,TRBJ2-1,CATSDLPGTASYNEQFF,TGTGCCACCAGTGATTTGCCCGGGACTGCCTCCTACAATGAGCAGTTCTTC
TRBV6-2/TRBV6-3,13,many,.,TRBJ2-5,CASSLGYRETQYF,TGTGCCAGCAGTTTGGGGTATCGGGAGACCCAGTACTTC